This T cell receptor (beta chain) is drawn from a study of CD8+ T cells in alopecia areata. The treatment here: oral pan-JAK inhibitor, 5-10 mg twice daily. Reverse transcription of extracted RNA yielded cDNA, which provided the sequencing template. Sequenced by immunoSEQ multiplex PCR; TCRdb stores in-frame clones only, minus some. Of about 250,000 clones listed, about 60% were seen once; the top ten hold roughly 0.93%. For this clone: The antigen remains unidentified.

Whole-study findings and limits: The study also sequences resident alphabeta T cells of normal skin in scalp samples. Significant decreases in scalp clonality and expanded CD8+ clones followed tofacitinib treatment.

The CDR3 is made up of 14 amino acids. The V and J ends lost 7 bases and 4 bases, in that order; junction bases with no gene match: 9. Germline V CDR1 and CDR2: SQVTM, ANQGSEA. This receptor was obtained from a human donor with alopecia areata. This chain links TRBV29-1 with TRBJ2-7; 11 nucleotides agree with TRBD2. The source material was CD4+ T cells sorted from blood, sampled between weeks 51 and 52, from a patient treated with tofacitinib. The CDR3 loop reads CSAILAGGSYEQYF. Here the CDR3 DNA reads TGCAGCGCTATCTTAGCGGGGGGGTCTTACGAGCAGTACTTC.